The present entry profiles one T cell receptor beta chain with its context. These data originate in a study of T cells in Graves' hyperthyroidism and ophthalmopathy. TCR beta CDR3 regions were amplified from RNA transcripts. First-round RT-PCR with HTBI primers amplified the TCR CDR3 region. TCRdb reanalysed the multiplex PCR reads using MiXCR and keeps one entry per CDR3 protein. The table lists roughly 570,000 distinct CDR3 sequences, around 42% of them singletons, with 15% to 20% in the top ten. The V gene lost 1 base and the J gene lost 10 bases, with 14 bases spanning the gap. This CDR3 is 15 amino acids long. Germline V gene sequence: CDR1 SGHTA, CDR2 FQGNSA.

The chain recombines TRBV7-2 with TRBJ1-6; unclear D gene. The material sequenced was peripheral blood or thyroid tissue (not recorded which). This TCR derives from an adult woman with Graves' disease, either hyperthyroidism or ophthalmopathy (not recorded which). The CDR3 nucleotides are TGTGCCAGCAGCTTAGAACGGGGAGGTGACTCACCCCTCCACTTT. Protein: CASSLERGGDSPLHF. Complete variable domain (other parts from reference TRBV7-2 and TRBJ1-6): GAGVSQSPSNKVTEKGKDVELRCDPISGHTALYWYRQSLGQGLEFLIYFQGNSAPDKSGLPSDRFSAERTGGSVSTLTIQRTQQEDSAVYLCASSLERGGDSPLHFGNGTRLTVT.